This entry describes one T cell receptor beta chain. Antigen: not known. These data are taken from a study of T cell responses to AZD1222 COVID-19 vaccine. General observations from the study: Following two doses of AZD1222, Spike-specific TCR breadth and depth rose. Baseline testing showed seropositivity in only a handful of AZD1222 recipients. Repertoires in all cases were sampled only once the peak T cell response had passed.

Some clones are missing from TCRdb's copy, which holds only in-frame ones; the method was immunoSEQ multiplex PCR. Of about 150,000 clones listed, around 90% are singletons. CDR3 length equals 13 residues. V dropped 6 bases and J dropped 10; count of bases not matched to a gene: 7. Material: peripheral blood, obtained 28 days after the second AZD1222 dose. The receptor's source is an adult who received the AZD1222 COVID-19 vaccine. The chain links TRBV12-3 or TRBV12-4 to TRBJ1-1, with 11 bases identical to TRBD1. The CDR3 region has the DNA TGTGCCAGCAGCTGGACAGGGGGCCAGGGAGCTTTCTTT. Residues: CASSWTGGQGAFF.